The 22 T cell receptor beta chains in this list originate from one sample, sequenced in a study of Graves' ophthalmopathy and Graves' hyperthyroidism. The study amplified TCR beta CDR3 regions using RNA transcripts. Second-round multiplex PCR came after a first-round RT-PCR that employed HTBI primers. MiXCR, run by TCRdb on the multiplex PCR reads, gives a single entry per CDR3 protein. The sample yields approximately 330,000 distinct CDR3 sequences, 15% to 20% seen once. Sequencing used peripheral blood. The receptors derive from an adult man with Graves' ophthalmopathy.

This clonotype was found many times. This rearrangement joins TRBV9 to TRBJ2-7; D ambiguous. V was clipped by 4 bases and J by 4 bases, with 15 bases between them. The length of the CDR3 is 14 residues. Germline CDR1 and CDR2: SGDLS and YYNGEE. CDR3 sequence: CASSPRADWYEQYF. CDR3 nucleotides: TGTGCCAGCAGCCCACGGGCAGATTGGTACGAGCAGTACTTC.

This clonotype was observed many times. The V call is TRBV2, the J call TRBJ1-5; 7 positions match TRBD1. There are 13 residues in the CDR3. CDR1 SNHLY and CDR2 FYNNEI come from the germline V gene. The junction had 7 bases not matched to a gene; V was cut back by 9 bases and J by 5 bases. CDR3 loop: CASYRGLDQPQHF. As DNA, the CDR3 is TGTGCCAGTTACAGGGGACTGGATCAGCCCCAGCATTTT.

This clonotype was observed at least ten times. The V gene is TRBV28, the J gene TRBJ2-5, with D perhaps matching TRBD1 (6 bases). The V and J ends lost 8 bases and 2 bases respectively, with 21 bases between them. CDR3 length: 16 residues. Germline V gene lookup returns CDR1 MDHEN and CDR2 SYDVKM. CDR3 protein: CASLGDQGIIQETQYF. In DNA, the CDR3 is TGTGCCAGCCTCGGGGATCAGGGGATAATTCAAGAGACCCAGTACTTC.

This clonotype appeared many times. CDR3 nucleotide sequence: TGTGCCAGCAGTGGACATACAGGGTATCAGCCCCAGCATTTT. Protein: CASSGHTGYQPQHF. The chain joins TRBV6-1 to TRBJ1-5, with D possibly matching TRBD1 (6 bases). There are 14 residues in the CDR3. Deletions cut 4 bases from V and 5 bases from J, with 12 bases between. Per germline, CDR1 MNHNS and CDR2 SASEGT.

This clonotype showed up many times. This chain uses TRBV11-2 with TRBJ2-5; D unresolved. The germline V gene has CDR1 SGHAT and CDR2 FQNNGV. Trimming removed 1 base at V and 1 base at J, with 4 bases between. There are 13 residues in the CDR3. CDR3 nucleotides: TGTGCCAGCAGCTTAGTATTCCAAGAGACCCAGTACTTC. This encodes CASSLVFQETQYF.

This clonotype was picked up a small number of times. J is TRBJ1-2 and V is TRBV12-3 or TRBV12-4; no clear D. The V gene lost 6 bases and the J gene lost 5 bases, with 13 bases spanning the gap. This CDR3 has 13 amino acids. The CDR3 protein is CASSPLGSYGYTF. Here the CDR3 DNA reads TGTGCCAGCAGCCCGCTCGGATCATATGGCTACACCTTC.

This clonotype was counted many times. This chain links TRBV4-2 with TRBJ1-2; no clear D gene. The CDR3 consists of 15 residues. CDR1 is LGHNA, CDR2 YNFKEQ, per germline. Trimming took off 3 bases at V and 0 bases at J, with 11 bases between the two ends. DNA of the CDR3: TGTGCCAGCAGCCACAACGGGGTCGCTAACTATGGCTACACCTTC. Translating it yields CASSHNGVANYGYTF.

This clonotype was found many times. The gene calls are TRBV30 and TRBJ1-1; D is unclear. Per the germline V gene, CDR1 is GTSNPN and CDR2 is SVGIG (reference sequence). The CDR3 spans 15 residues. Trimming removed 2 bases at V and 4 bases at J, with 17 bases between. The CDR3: CAWSRVRGGSTEAFF. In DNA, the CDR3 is TGTGCCTGGAGTCGCGTACGAGGCGGAAGCACTGAAGCTTTCTTT. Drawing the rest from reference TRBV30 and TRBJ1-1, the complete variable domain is SQTIHQWPATLVQPVGSPLSLECTVEGTSNPNLYWYRQAAGRGLQLLFYSVGIGQISSEVPQNLSASRPQDRQFILSSKKLLLSDSGFYLCAWSRVRGGSTEAFFGQGTRLTVV.

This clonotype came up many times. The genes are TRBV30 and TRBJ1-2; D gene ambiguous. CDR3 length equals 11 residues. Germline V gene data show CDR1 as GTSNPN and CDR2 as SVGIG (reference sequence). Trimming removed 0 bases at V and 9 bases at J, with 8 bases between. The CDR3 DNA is TGTGCCTGGAGTGTAGGGTTGAGCTACACCTTC. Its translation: CAWSVGLSYTF.

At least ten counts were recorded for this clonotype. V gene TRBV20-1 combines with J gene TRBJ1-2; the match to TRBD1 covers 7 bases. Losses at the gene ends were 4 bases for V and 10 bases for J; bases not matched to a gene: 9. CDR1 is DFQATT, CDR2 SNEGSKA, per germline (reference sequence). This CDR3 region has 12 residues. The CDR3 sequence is CSATYGGQVYTF. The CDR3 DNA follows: TGCAGTGCTACCTACGGTGGACAGGTCTACACCTTC.

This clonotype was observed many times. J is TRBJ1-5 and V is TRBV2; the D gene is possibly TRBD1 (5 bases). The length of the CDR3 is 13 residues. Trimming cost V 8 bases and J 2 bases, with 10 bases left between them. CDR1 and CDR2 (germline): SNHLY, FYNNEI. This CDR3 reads CASAGGGNQPQHF. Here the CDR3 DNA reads TGTGCCAGCGCCGGGGGTGGCAATCAGCCCCAGCATTTT. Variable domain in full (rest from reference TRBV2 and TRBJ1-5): EPEVTQTPSHQVTQMGQEVILRCVPISNHLYFYWYRQILGQKVEFLVSFYNNEISEKSEIFDDQFSVERPDGSNFTLKIRSTKLEDSAMYFCASAGGGNQPQHFGDGTRLSIL.

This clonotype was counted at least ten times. The CDR3, as DNA: TGTGCCAGCGGACCGACAGGGGGATCTGGAAACACCATATATTTT. Its translation is CASGPTGGSGNTIYF. The chain employs TRBV2 and TRBJ1-3, with 9 bases lining up with TRBD1. CDR3 length: 15 residues. Germline V gene lookup returns CDR1 SNHLY and CDR2 FYNNEI. The V gene end was trimmed by 8 bases and the J gene end by 1 base; junction bases not matched to a gene: 6.

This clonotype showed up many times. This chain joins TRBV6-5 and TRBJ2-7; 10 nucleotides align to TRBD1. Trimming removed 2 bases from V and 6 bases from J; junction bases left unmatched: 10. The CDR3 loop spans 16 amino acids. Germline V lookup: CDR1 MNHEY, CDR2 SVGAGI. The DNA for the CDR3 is TGTGCCAGCAGTTACCCCTCCGGGACAGGGGTATCCGAGCAGTACTTC. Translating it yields CASSYPSGTGVSEQYF.

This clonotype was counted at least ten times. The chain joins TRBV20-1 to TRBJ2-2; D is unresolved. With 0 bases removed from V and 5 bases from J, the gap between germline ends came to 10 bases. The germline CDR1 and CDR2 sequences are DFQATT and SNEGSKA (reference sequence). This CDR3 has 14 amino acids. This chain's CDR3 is CSARDFLRTGELFF. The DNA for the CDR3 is TGCAGTGCTAGAGATTTCTTGCGTACCGGGGAGCTGTTTTTT.

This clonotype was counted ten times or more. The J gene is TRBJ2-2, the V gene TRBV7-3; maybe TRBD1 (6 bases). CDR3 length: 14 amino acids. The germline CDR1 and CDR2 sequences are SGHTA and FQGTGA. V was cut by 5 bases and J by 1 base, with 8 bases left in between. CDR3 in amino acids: CASSRTVNTGELFF. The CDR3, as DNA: TGTGCCAGCAGCCGGACAGTGAACACCGGGGAGCTGTTTTTT.

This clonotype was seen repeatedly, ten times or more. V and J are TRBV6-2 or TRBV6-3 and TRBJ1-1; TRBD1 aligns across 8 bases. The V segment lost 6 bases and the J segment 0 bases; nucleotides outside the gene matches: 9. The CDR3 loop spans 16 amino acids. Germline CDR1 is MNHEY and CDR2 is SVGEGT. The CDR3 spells CASRHPGQGVNTEAFF. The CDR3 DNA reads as TGTGCCAGCAGACACCCCGGACAGGGCGTGAACACTGAAGCTTTCTTT.

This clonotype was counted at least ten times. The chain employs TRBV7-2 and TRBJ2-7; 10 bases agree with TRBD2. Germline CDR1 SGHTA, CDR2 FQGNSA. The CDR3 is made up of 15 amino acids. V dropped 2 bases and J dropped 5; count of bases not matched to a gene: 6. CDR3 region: CASSLKAGGPHEQYF. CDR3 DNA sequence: TGTGCCAGCAGCTTAAAAGCGGGGGGGCCCCACGAGCAGTACTTC.

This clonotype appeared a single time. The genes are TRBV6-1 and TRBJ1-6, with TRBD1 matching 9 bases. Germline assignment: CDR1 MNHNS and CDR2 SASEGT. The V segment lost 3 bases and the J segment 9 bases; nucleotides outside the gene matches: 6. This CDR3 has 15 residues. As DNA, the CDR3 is TGTGCCAGCAGTGACTTGGGACAGGGTAGTTCACCCCTCCACTTT. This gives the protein CASSDLGQGSSPLHF.

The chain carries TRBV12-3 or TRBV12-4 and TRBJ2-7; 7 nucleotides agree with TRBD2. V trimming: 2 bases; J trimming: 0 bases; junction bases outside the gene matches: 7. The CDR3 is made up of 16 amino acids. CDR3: CASSLLGERGSYEQYF. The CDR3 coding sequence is TGTGCCAGCAGTTTATTGGGTGAGCGGGGCTCCTACGAGCAGTACTTC.

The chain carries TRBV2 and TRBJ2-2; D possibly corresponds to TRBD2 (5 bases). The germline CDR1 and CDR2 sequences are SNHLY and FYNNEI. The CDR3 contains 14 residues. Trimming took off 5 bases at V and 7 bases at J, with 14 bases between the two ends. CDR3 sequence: CASSFGEIGGELFF. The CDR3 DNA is TGTGCCAGCAGTTTTGGGGAGATAGGCGGGGAGCTGTTTTTT.

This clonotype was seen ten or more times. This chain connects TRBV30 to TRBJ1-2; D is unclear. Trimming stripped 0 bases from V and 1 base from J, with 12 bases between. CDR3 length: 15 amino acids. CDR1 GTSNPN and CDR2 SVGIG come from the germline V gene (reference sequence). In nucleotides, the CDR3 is TGTGCCTGGAGTGTAGAAGCGGCGGGTAACTATGGCTACACCTTC. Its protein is CAWSVEAAGNYGYTF.

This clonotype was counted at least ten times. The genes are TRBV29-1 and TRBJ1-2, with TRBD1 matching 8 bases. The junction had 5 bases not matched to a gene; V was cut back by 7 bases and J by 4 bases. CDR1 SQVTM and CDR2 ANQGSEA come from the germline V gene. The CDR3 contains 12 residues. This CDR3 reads CSAVGQVYGYTF. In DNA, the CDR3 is TGCAGCGCTGTGGGACAGGTCTATGGCTACACCTTC.